This TCR beta chain was documented in a study of shared clonotypes between healthy human individuals. Study at large: Samples came from two female and a few male donors aged 18 to 49.

Remarks on this clone: Its target is not known.

Notes on the study in general: Sequencing depth was expected to affect clonotype sharing among donors. Despite large depth, sorted-subset datasets appeared incompletely sequenced. Researchers found naive subsets generally carried larger estimated richness than memory subsets.

The CDR3 length is 14 residues. Germline loops: CDR1 SGHTS, CDR2 YDEGEE. The V and J ends lost 2 bases and 5 bases respectively, with 11 bases between them. Method: immunoSEQ multiplex PCR; TCRdb's copy keeps in-frame clones and lacks some. The sample carries approximately 2.1 million clones, 93% recorded once. The clonotype originates from a man younger than 30 in good health. Some clones in this sample may be carry-over from other donors' samples. Sequenced: naive CD4+ T cells from PBMCs. The sample's subset: CD45RA+ positively selected. This sequence joins TRBV5-8 and TRBJ1-5; D unresolved. The CDR3 is CASSLLSGDQPQHF. The CDR3 DNA is TGTGCCAGCAGCTTATTGTCGGGCGATCAGCCCCAGCATTTT.